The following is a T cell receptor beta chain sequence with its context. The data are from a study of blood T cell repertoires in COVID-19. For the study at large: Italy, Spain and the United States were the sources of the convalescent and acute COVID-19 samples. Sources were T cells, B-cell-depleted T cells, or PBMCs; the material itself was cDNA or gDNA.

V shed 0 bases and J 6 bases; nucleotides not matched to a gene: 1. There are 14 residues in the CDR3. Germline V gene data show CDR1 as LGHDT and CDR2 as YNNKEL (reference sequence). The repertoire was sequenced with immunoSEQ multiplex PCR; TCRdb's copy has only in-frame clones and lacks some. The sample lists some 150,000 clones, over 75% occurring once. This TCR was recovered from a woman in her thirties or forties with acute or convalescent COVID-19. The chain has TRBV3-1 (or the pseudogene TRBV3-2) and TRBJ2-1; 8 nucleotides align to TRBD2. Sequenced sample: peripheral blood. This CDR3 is CASSQEGTSNEQFF. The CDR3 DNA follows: TGTGCCAGCAGCCAAGAAGGGACTAGCAATGAGCAGTTCTTC.